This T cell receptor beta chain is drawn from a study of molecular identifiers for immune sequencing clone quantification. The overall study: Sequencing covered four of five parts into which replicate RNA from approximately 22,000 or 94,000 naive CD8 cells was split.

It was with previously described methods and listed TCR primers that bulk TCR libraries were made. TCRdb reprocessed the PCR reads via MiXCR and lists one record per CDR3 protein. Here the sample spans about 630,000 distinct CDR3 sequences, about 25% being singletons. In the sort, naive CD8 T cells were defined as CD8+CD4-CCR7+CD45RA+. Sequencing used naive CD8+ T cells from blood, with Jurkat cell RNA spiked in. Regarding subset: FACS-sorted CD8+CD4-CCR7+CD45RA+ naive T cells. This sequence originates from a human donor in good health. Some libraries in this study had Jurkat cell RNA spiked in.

The CDR3 loop is CASSESARLGAQYF. The CDR3, as DNA: TGTGCCAGCAGTGAATCGGCCAGGTTGGGGGCCCAGTACTTC. J is TRBJ2-5 and V is TRBV25-1, with D perhaps TRBD1 or TRBD2 (5 bases each). CDR3 length: 14 amino acids. Trimming cost V 1 base and J 9 bases, with 15 bases left between them. Germline-derived CDR1 and CDR2 are MGHDK and SYGVNS.